Described below is a single T cell receptor (beta chain) sequence and its context. This record comes from a study of blood T cell repertoires in COVID-19. Study information: Sites across the United States, Italy and Spain contributed samples from acute and convalescent COVID-19. The cDNA or gDNA used as material had been derived from T cells, B-cell-depleted T cells, or PBMCs.

The length of the CDR3 is 13 residues. V dropped 3 bases and J dropped 6 bases, with 11 bases sitting between them. Germline loops: CDR1 KGHSH, CDR2 LQKENI. Original data processing: Quantification of nucleated cells was approximated via reference gene primer amplification. Data came from immunoSEQ multiplex PCR; TCRdb stores just in-frame clones and leaves some out. That table is the source of V, J and clone size, and D and trimming were worked out from the DNA. The sample has 65,000 or so clones; around 90% are singletons. The origin of this receptor is a man between 60 and 75 years old with acute or convalescent COVID-19. Sequencing was carried out using peripheral blood. V gene TRBV18 combines with J gene TRBJ1-1; D not resolved. Written as DNA, the CDR3 is TGTGCCAGCTCACCTTTCTTCCAGTCTGAAGCTTTCTTT. Amino acid sequence: CASSPFFQSEAFF.